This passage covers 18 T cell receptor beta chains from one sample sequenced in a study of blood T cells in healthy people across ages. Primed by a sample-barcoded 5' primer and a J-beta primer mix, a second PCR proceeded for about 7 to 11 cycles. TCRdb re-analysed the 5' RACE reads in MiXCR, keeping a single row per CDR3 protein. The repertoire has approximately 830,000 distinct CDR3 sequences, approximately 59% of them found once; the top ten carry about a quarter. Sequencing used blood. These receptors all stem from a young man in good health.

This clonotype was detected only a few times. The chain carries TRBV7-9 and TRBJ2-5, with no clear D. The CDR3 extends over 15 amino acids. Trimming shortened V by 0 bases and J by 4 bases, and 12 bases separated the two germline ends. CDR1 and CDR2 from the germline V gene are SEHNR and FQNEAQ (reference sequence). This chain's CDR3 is CASSLASAGLETQYF. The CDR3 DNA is TGTGCCAGCAGCTTAGCTTCGGCAGGATTAGAGACCCAGTACTTC.

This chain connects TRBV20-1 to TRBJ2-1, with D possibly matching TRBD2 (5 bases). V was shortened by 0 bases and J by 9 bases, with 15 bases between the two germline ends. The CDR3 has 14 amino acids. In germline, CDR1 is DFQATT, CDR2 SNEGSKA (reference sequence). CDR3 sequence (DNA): TGCAGTGCTAGAGAGGCGGGCGGGTTAGGTGAGCAGTTCTTC. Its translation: CSAREAGGLGEQFF.

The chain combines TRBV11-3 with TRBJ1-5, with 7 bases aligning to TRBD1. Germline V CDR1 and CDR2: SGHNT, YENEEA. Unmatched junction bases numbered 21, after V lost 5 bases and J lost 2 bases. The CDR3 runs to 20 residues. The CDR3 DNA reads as TGTGCCAGCAGCGAAGAGGCGGGTAGGGGGCGAAAATTTTGCAATCAGCCCCAGCATTTT. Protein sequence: CASSEEAGRGRKFCNQPQHF.

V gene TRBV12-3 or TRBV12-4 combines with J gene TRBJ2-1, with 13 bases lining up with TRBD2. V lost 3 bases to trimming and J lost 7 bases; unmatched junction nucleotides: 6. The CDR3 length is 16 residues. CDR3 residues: CASSLGPTSGGNEQFF. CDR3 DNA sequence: TGTGCCAGCAGTTTGGGCCCGACTAGCGGGGGGAATGAGCAGTTCTTC.

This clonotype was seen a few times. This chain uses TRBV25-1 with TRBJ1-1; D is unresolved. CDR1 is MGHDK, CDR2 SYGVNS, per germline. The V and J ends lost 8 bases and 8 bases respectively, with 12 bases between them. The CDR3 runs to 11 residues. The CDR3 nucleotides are TGTGCCAGCTTCTGGGGAGAGGAAGCTTTCTTT. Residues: CASFWGEEAFF.

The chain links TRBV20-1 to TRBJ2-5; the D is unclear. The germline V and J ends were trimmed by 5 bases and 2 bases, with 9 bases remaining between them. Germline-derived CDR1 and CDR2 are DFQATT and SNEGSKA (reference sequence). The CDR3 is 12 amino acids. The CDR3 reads CSASSRQETQYF. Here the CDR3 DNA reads TGCAGTGCTTCTAGTCGGCAAGAGACCCAGTACTTC.

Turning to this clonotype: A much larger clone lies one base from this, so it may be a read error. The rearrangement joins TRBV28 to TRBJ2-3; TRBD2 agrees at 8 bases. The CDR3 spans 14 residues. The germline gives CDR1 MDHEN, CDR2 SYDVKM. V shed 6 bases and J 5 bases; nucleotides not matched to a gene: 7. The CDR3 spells CASSPGLGGDTQYF. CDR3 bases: TGTGCCAGCAGCCCGGGACTAGGGGGAGATACGCAGTATTTT.

The CDR3 here is CASSLVERQGTIIDTEAFF. DNA for the CDR3: TGTGCCAGCAGCTTAGTGGAGAGGCAGGGTACTATTATAGACACTGAAGCTTTCTTT. V is TRBV7-8 and J is TRBJ1-1; possible D gene TRBD1, 5 bases. V lost 1 base and J lost 3, with 24 bases in between. This CDR3 has 19 residues. Germline-derived CDR1 and CDR2 are SGHVS and FQNEAQ.

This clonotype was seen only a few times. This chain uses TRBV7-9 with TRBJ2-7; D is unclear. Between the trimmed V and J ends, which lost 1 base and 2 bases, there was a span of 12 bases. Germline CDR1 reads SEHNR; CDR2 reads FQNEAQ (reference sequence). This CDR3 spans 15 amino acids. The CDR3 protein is CASSLVSGGPYEQYF. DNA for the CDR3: TGTGCCAGCAGCTTAGTGTCTGGCGGACCCTACGAGCAGTACTTC.

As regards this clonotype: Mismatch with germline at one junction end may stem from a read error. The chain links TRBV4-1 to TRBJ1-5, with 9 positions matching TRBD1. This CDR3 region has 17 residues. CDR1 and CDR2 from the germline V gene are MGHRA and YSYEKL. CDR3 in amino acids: CASGQGPGQGKGQPQHF. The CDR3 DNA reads TGCGCCAGCGGCCAAGGACCGGGACAGGGAAAAGGTCAGCCCCAGCATTTT.

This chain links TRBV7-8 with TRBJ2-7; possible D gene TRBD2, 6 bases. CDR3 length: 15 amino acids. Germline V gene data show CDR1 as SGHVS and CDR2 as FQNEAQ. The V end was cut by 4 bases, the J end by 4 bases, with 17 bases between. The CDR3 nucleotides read TGTGCCAGCAGCTCAGGATGGCGGGGTCGTTACGAGCAGTACTTC. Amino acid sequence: CASSSGWRGRYEQYF.

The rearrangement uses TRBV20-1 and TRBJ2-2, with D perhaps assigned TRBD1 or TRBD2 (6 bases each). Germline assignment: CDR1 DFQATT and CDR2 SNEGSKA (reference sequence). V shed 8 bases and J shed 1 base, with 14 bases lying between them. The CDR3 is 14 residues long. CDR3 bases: TGCAGTATCGGAGGGACAAAGAACACCGGGGAGCTGTTTTTT. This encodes CSIGGTKNTGELFF.

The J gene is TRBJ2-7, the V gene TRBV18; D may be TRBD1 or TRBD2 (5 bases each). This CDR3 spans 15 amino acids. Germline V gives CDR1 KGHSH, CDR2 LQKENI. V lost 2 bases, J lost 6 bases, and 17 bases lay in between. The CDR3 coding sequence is TGTGCCAGCTCACCAGATCGAGGGGACCGGGGCGAGCAGTACTTC. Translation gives CASSPDRGDRGEQYF.

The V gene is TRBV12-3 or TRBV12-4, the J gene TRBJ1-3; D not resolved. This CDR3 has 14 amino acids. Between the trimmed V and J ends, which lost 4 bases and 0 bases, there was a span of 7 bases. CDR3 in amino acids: CASSSGRSGNTIYF. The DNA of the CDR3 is TGTGCCAGCAGTTCGGGCCGCTCTGGAAACACCATATATTTT.

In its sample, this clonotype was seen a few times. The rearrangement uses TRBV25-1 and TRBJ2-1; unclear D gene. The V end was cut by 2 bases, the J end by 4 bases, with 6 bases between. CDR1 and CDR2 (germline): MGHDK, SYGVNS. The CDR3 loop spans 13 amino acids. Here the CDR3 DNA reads TGTGCCAGCAGTGAAACAGAATACAATGAGCAGTTCTTC. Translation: CASSETEYNEQFF.

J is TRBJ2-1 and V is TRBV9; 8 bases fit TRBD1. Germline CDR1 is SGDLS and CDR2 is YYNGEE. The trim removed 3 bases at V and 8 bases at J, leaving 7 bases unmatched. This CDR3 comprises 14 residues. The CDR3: CASSAPGQVYEQFF. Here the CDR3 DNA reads TGTGCCAGCAGCGCCCCGGGACAGGTGTATGAGCAGTTCTTC.

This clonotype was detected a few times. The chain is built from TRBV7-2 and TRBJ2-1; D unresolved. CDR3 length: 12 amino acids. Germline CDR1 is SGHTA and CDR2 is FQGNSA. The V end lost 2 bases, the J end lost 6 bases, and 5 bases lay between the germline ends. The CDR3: CASSLWVNEQFF. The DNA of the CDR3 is TGTGCCAGCAGCTTATGGGTCAATGAGCAGTTCTTC.

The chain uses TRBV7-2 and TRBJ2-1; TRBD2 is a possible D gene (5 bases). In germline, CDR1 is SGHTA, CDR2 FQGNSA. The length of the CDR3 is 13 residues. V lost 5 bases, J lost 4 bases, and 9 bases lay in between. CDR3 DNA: TGTGCCAGCAGCCGGGGAATTTACAATGAGCAGTTCTTC. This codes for CASSRGIYNEQFF.